This T cell receptor (beta chain) was sequenced in a study of blood T cell repertoires in COVID-19. Turning to the study itself: Researchers got acute and convalescent COVID-19 samples from the United States, Italy and Spain. PBMCs, B-cell-depleted T cells, or T cells provided the cDNA or gDNA that made up the material.

In the authors' workflow: Amplification with reference gene primers provided the estimates of nucleated cell counts. Assay: immunoSEQ multiplex PCR; the TCRdb copy retains only in-frame clones and omits some. V, J and clone size are those of that table, while D and trimming were read from the DNA. The data hold some 130,000 clones, with approximately 89% observed a single time. Per the germline V gene, CDR1 is SGHTA and CDR2 is FQGNSA. Between the trimmed V and J ends, which lost 5 bases and 7 bases, there was a span of 9 bases. The CDR3 loop spans 12 amino acids. The sample taken for sequencing was peripheral blood. The chain has TRBV7-2 and TRBJ1-5, with D unresolved. This TCR was sampled from a human donor in a cohort sampled during active COVID-19. CDR3 DNA sequence: TGTGCCAGCAGCCTCGGGGAACAGCCCCAGCATTTT. This gives the protein CASSLGEQPQHF.